Detailed here is one TCR beta chain. The table lists this clone with a few counts. Which antigen it targets is not known. The input lacks base qualities; no much larger clone sits a single base away. To sequence the TCRbeta CDR3 region, genomic DNA was isolated from the sorted cells. TCRbeta CDR3 regions were sequenced using the immunoSEQ Assay. TCRdb's version of the immuneACCESS table is confined to in-frame rearrangements and falls short of the full clone set. An unresolved V gene accounts for under half of the shortfall where checked; the remainder is of unknown origin. In this sample the table shows around 46,000 clones, roughly 91% of which occur a single time. Roughly 4.5% of the sample rests with the top ten. Patients with a history of autoimmune disease or receiving systemic immunosuppression were excluded from the trial. Peripheral blood for TCR sequencing was drawn from every dose cohort at baseline, at cycle 4 day 1 and at cycle 7 day 1. The samples were drawn from a first-in-human, open-label, multicenter phase I dose-escalation trial of ivuxolimab. Adults with locally advanced or metastatic head and neck squamous cell, hepatocellular, melanoma or renal cell carcinoma were enrolled in the trial. CD4+ and CD8+ T cells were sorted separately from peripheral blood before TCR sequencing.

The data belong to a study of OX40 agonist ivuxolimab in advanced cancers. Some background on the complete study: Ivuxolimab was a fully human IgG2 agonistic monoclonal antibody targeting the costimulatory receptor OX40 (CD134). Intravenous ivuxolimab was administered to patients every 2 weeks at six dose levels: 0.01, 0.1, 0.3, 1.5, 3 and 10 mg/kg. Of the 50 or so patients in dose escalation, 19 had hepatocellular carcinoma, about 15 had melanoma, 9 had renal cell carcinoma and 9 had head and neck cancer. In the dose-escalation cohort, 82.7% of patients were male, and the mean age was approximately 60 years, with a range of about 23 to 90. Prior anti-PD-1, anti-PD-L1 or anti-CTLA-4 therapy was permitted, and less than 45% of dose-escalation patients had received checkpoint inhibitors. Partial responses occurred in three dose-escalation patients, of whom one had hepatocellular carcinoma and two had cutaneous melanoma. Peripheral TCRbeta sequencing was intended to test whether TCR sequence diversity was altered and clonal T-cell expansion was caused by ivuxolimab. The paper reports the monotherapy dose-escalation portion (N = 52 patients) of the phase I ivuxolimab trial. Overall study results and their limits: Which antigens the clonally expanded peripheral T cells were specific for was not determined. In the 0.1-3.0 mg/kg groups, partial responders were among the patients with the lowest normalized peripheral clonal expansion, particularly in CD8+ T cells. On average, CD8+ T cells showed more expanded clones than CD4+ T cells after ivuxolimab. Clonal expansion of both CD4+ and CD8+ blood T cells was observed from baseline to week 6 at doses 0.1 to 3.0 mg/kg. Low levels of normalized T-cell clonal expansion were also seen in some nonresponding patients.

CDR1 and CDR2 (MRHNA, SNTAGT) derive from the germline V gene. From the cysteine through the phenylalanine, the CDR3 covers 15 amino acids. Only the CDR3 DNA stays, 45 bases, in frame from base 1. V and J lose 4 bases and 4 bases, and a span of 14 bases separates them. The TCR sequence derives from an adult with an advanced solid tumor such as melanoma, head and neck, liver or kidney cancer. The chain couples TRBV6-4 to TRBJ2-1; TRBD2 is a possible D gene, resting on 5 matching bases. Material: CD4+ or CD8+ T cells sorted from blood, obtained in a trial of the OX40 agonist ivuxolimab. The base sequence is TGTGCCAGCAGTGTCGACTCCGGCGGGTACAATGAGCAGTTCTTC. This encodes CASSVDSGGYNEQFF.